This passage covers 17 T cell receptor beta chains from one sample sequenced in a study of cytomegalovirus exposure and HLA in healthy donors (dated by TCRdb to the late 2010s). The library was made by the immunoSEQ multiplex PCR assay. Imported from immuneACCESS, the table was reduced by TCRdb to in-frame sequences with V and J called. These copies leave out some clones; in studies compared against another copy, an unresolved V gene accounts for under half, and the cause of the remainder is not known. The sample data list tens of thousands of clones, and less than 96% of these were observed just once. Of the sample, roughly 1.6% falls within the top ten clones. The sample consisted of PBMCs. The receptors were gathered from a man aged 18 to 35 in good health and CMV-seropositive.

The CDR3, as DNA: TGCGCCAGCAGCGCCCGGACAGGGGGAGGCCAGCAGTACTTC. Translation: CASSARTGGGQQYF. This rearrangement joins TRBV4-1 to TRBJ2-7; 10 bases align to TRBD1. J gave up 8 bases and V 5 bases, and 9 bases lay outside the gene matches. The CDR3 extends over 14 amino acids. The germline CDR1 and CDR2 sequences are MGHRA and YSYEKL.

Concerning this clone: Mismatch with germline at one junction end may stem from a read error. The V gene is TRBV6-5, the J gene TRBJ2-7, with D hard to call. CDR1 MNHEY and CDR2 SVGAGI come from the germline V gene. The CDR3 spans 13 residues. CDR3 sequence: CASSYTVSHEQYF. CDR3 bases: TGTGCCAGCAGTTACACAGTCTCCCACGAGCAGTACTTC.

V and J are TRBV12-5 and TRBJ2-3, with TRBD1 identical over 10 bases. V trimming: 5 bases; J trimming: 5 bases; junction bases outside the gene matches: 7. Germline CDR1 is LGHNT and CDR2 is FRNRAP. This CDR3 has 15 amino acids. CDR3 bases: TGTGCTAGTGGTCCGGACAGGGGGTTAGGAGATACGCAGTATTTT. Residues: CASGPDRGLGDTQYF.

V gene TRBV28 combines with J gene TRBJ2-7; D ambiguous. Per the germline V gene, CDR1 is MDHEN and CDR2 is SYDVKM. This CDR3 comprises 12 residues. Trimming left V 1 base short and J 2 bases short, with 3 bases between. The DNA for the CDR3 is TGTGCCAGCAGTTTATCCGCCTACGAGCAGTACTTC. This sequence encodes CASSLSAYEQYF.

This rearrangement joins TRBV9 to TRBJ2-3, with 8 bases identical to TRBD2. The germline gives CDR1 SGDLS, CDR2 YYNGEE. This CDR3 spans 16 amino acids. V lost 0 bases and J lost 3; bases outside the gene matches: 6. DNA for the CDR3: TGTGCCAGCAGCGTAGCGAGCGGGAGCGTTACAGATACGCAGTATTTT. Protein: CASSVASGSVTDTQYF.

This rearrangement joins TRBV6-1 to TRBJ2-1; 8 nucleotides match TRBD2. The V gene's germline CDR1 is MNHNS and CDR2 SASEGT. CDR3 length: 15 amino acids. J was trimmed by 2 bases and V by 2 bases; bases with no gene match: 2. CDR3 in amino acids: CASSESAGAYNEQFF. Written as DNA, the CDR3 is TGTGCCAGCAGTGAATCAGCGGGGGCCTACAATGAGCAGTTCTTC.

In regard to this clone: Other nucleotide sequences in the sample specify the same CDR3. The rearrangement uses TRBV19 and TRBJ1-1; TRBD1 matches 7 bases. Germline trimming cut 4 bases from V and 3 bases from J; bases unmatched to any gene: 2. Germline loops: CDR1 LNHDA, CDR2 SQIVND (reference sequence). The CDR3 runs to 13 residues. CDR3: CASSTDRDTEAFF. The DNA of the CDR3 is TGTGCCAGTAGTACCGACAGGGACACTGAAGCTTTCTTT.

The CDR3 region has the DNA TGTGCCAGCAGCTCCGAGCCTACAGAGTACAATGAGCAGTTCTTC. This codes for CASSSEPTEYNEQFF. J is TRBJ2-1 and V is TRBV5-6; D is ambiguous. CDR1 and CDR2 from the germline V gene are SGHDT and YYEEEE. The CDR3 has 15 residues. The V and J ends lost 3 bases and 4 bases respectively, with 14 bases between them.

This chain uses TRBV11-2 with TRBJ2-5, with TRBD2 matching over 12 bases. Germline CDR1 SGHAT, CDR2 FQNNGV. Losses at the gene ends were 3 bases for V and 1 base for J; bases not matched to a gene: 6. CDR3 length: 17 amino acids. CDR3 nucleotide sequence: TGTGCCAGCAGCTTGGGGGGGACTAGCGGGTTCCAAGAGACCCAGTACTTC. Its translation is CASSLGGTSGFQETQYF.

The chain joins TRBV28 to TRBJ2-1, with TRBD2 as a possible D gene (6 bases). Deletions cut 10 bases from V and 8 bases from J, with 12 bases between. Germline V gene lookup returns CDR1 MDHEN and CDR2 SYDVKM. This CDR3 region has 11 residues. This CDR3 is CATSLAYEQFF. The CDR3 DNA follows: TGTGCCACCTCCCTAGCGTATGAGCAGTTCTTC.

The chain is built from TRBV2 and TRBJ1-4, with a possible D match to TRBD1 (6 bases). The CDR3 is made up of 20 amino acids. Trimming took 4 bases from V and 0 from J, leaving 24 bases between them. Per the germline V gene, CDR1 is SNHLY and CDR2 is FYNNEI. The CDR3 DNA reads as TGTGCCAGCAGTGTTGCCTCCAATGCCAAGGGGGATGCAACTAATGAAAAACTGTTTTTT. The encoded protein is CASSVASNAKGDATNEKLFF.

This chain links TRBV2 with TRBJ2-5; 7 bases fit TRBD1. Germline V gene sequence: CDR1 SNHLY, CDR2 FYNNEI. The CDR3 runs to 13 residues. V lost 6 bases, J lost 4 bases, and 5 bases stayed unmatched. The CDR3 DNA reads TGTGCCAGCAGGGTGCCAGGGGGAGAGACCCAGTACTTC. This encodes CASRVPGGETQYF.

This chain links TRBV7-8 with TRBJ2-2; tentatively, D is TRBD1 (5 bases). Germline-derived CDR1 and CDR2 are SGHVS and FQNEAQ. This CDR3 comprises 14 residues. Trimming took 6 bases from V and 1 from J, leaving 9 bases between them. In DNA form, the CDR3 reads TGTGCCAGCAGTAAAACAGGGAACACCGGGGAGCTGTTTTTT. Its protein product is CASSKTGNTGELFF.

J is TRBJ1-5 and V is TRBV27; D gene ambiguous. This CDR3 has 13 amino acids. Per germline, CDR1 MNHEY and CDR2 SMNVEV (reference sequence). V shed 1 base and J shed 6 bases, with 7 bases lying between them. The CDR3 nucleotides read TGTGCCAGCAGTTTATTCCCGTTTCAGCCCCAGCATTTT. Translation: CASSLFPFQPQHF.

This clone occurred once. The chain uses TRBV27 and TRBJ2-7; 7 bases are shared with TRBD1. The CDR3 contains 13 residues. J gave up 5 bases and V 4 bases, and 5 bases lay outside the gene matches. Germline CDR1 and CDR2: MNHEY and SMNVEV (reference sequence). CDR3 nucleotide sequence: TGTGCCAGCAGTTGGCAGGGGGTCCACGAGCAGTACTTC. This encodes CASSWQGVHEQYF.

Only one count was recorded for this clone. In nucleotides, the CDR3 is TGTGCCAGCGGACAGACCCTAAATGAAAAACTGTTTTTT. Protein product: CASGQTLNEKLFF. The chain recombines TRBV27 with TRBJ1-4; the D gene is possibly TRBD1 (6 bases). The CDR3 loop spans 13 amino acids. V gave up 8 bases and J gave up 5 bases, with 12 bases separating them. CDR1 and CDR2 (germline): MNHEY, SMNVEV (reference sequence).

The chain uses TRBV19 and TRBJ2-5; 10 bases map to TRBD2. This CDR3 contains 18 residues. In germline, CDR1 is LNHDA, CDR2 SQIVND (reference sequence). The junction had 17 bases not matched to a gene; V was cut back by 5 bases and J by 5 bases. CDR3 in amino acids: CASSPPRGLAGVNETQYF. CDR3 nucleotide sequence: TGTGCCAGTAGTCCCCCTAGGGGGCTAGCGGGAGTAAACGAGACCCAGTACTTC.